This T cell receptor (beta chain) derives from a study of cytomegalovirus exposure and HLA in healthy donors. Looking at the study overall: Unique TCRs numbering around 80 million, obtained from HLA-typed donors, made up an early data release. The study's findings and limits: A few CMV-associated chains were confirmed in vitro to be specific for CMV antigens.

Germline CDR1 SGHRS, CDR2 YFSETQ. This CDR3 comprises 16 residues. V shed 0 bases and J 0 bases; nucleotides not matched to a gene: 4. Note on this clone: Its antigen is unknown.

A multiplex PCR was run with 60 Vbeta primers and 13 Jbeta primers. Sequencing was performed with immunoSEQ multiplex PCR; in TCRdb, only in-frame clones are kept and a portion is missing. The sample table sets out approximately 77,000 clones. The V gene is TRBV5-1, the J gene TRBJ1-1; 8 nucleotides line up with TRBD1. This receptor was identified in a man under 40 in good health and CMV-seronegative. Sequencing input: PBMCs. Written as DNA, the CDR3 is TGCGCCAGCAGCTTGGCCCCGACAGGGGTGAACACTGAAGCTTTCTTT. The encoded protein is CASSLAPTGVNTEAFF.